Here is one T cell receptor (beta chain) with its context. Its antigen is not known. The sample originates from a study of CD4+ T cells in melanoma. Per germline, CDR1 PRHDT and CDR2 FYEKMQ (reference sequence). CDR3 length: 14 amino acids. V was pared by 3 bases and J by 0 bases, with 7 bases between. The study, taken as a whole, reports: CD8+ T cell, macrophage and B cell function reportedly correlated with neoantigen-specific CD4+ T cells. Reportedly, melanoma neoantigen-specific CD4+ T cells showed varied differentiation states.

The data were produced by immunoSEQ multiplex PCR, yet TCRdb's version contains in-frame clones alone and is incomplete. The profile covers about 50,000 clones, with roughly nine tenths appearing a single time and 12% taken by the ten largest. The chain combines TRBV13 with TRBJ2-3; no reliable D call. The origin of this receptor is a human donor with melanoma. Sequenced input: peripheral blood. CDR3 bases: TGTGCCAGCAGCTTCTTTAGCAGCACAGATACGCAGTATTTT. Translation: CASSFFSSTDTQYF.